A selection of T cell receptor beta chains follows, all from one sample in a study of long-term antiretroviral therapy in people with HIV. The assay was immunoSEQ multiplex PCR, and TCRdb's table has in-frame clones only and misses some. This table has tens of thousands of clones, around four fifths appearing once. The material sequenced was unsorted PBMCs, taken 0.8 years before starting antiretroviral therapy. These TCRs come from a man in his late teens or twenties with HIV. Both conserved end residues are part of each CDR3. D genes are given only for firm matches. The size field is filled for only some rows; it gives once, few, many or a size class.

CASSSLEQGGSYEQYF	TGTGCCAGCAGCTCCCTCGAACAGGGTGGCTCCTACGAGCAGTACTTC	NA	TRBV11-2	16	TRBJ2-7	NA
CASSLSGGAPDTQYF	TGTGCCAGCAGCTTAAGCGGGGGGGCCCCAGATACGCAGTATTTT	NA	TRBV7-3	15	TRBJ2-3	TRBD2
CASSLGLPSYEQYF	TGTGCCAGCAGTTTGGGGCTTCCCTCCTACGAGCAGTACTTC	NA	TRBV27	14	TRBJ2-7	NA
CASSPGGTDTQYF	TGTGCCAGCAGTCCGGGGGGCACAGATACGCAGTATTTT	NA	TRBV4-2	13	TRBJ2-3	NA
CASSAGQDNEKLFF	TGTGCCAGCAGTGCGGGACAGGATAATGAAAAACTGTTTTTT	NA	TRBV2	14	TRBJ1-4	TRBD1
CASSWGQGGNNSPLHF	TGCGCCAGCAGCTGGGGACAGGGCGGCAATAATTCACCCCTCCACTTT	few	TRBV5-1	16	TRBJ1-6	TRBD1
CASRLGTGSGNTIYF	TGTGCCAGCAGGTTAGGGACAGGGAGCGGAAACACCATATATTTT	NA	TRBV7-9	15	TRBJ1-3	TRBD1
CASSQDKVPGELFF	TGCGCCAGCAGCCAAGATAAAGTCCCCGGGGAGCTGTTTTTT	NA	TRBV4-3	14	TRBJ2-2	NA
CASSSGTAQETQYF	TGCGCCAGCAGCTCCGGGACAGCCCAAGAGACCCAGTACTTC	NA	TRBV5-1	14	TRBJ2-5	TRBD1
CASSLVAGFSTDTQYF	TGTGCCAGCAGCTTAGTGGCAGGGTTCAGCACAGATACGCAGTATTTT	NA	TRBV7-2	16	TRBJ2-3	NA
CASSENRENSPLHF	TGCGCCAGCAGTGAGAATCGGGAAAATTCACCCCTCCACTTT	NA	TRBV10-2	14	TRBJ1-6	NA
CASRWQPFTYEQYF	TGTGCCAGCCGTTGGCAGCCATTTACCTACGAGCAGTACTTC	NA	TRBV27	14	TRBJ2-7	NA
CASSKVTSGANVLTF	TGTGCCAGCAGCAAAGTGACCTCTGGGGCCAACGTCCTGACTTTC	NA	TRBV2	15	TRBJ2-6	NA
CASSISLTPYSNQPQHF	TGTGCCAGTAGTATATCGCTGACACCGTATAGCAATCAGCCCCAGCATTTT	NA	TRBV19	17	TRBJ1-5	NA
CASSRGDTQYF	TGTGCCAGCAGTCGAGGGGATACGCAGTATTTT	NA	TRBV27	11	TRBJ2-3	NA
CASSPLGVRGDEQFF	TGTGCCAGCAGCCCCTTGGGGGTGAGGGGCGATGAGCAGTTCTTC	NA	TRBV5-6	15	TRBJ2-1	NA
CATDPVVSTDTQYF	TGTGCCACCGACCCCGTGGTAAGCACAGATACGCAGTATTTT	NA	TRBV11-2	14	TRBJ2-3	NA